Below, one T cell receptor (beta chain) is given with its context. Antigen unknown. The CDR3 contains 15 residues. Germline V gene data show CDR1 as LNHDA and CDR2 as SQIVND (reference sequence). The sample belongs to a study of monozygotic twins with inflammatory bowel disease. Findings and limits, study-wide: Whereas healthy co-twins had higher TCRbeta diversity (inverse Simpson), IBD patients had lower diversity.

Incorporation of UMIs carrying a 6-nucleotide sample barcode was performed by template switching. No DNA is given; TCRdb re-called the 5' RACE reads and lists each CDR3 protein once. The sample has 300,000 to 350,000 distinct CDR3 sequences. V gene TRBV19 combines with J gene TRBJ2-1; the D gene TCRdb calls, TRBD1, cannot be checked with no DNA. This clonotype was sampled from a human donor with ulcerative colitis or Crohn's disease, or a healthy co-twin of an affected twin (not recorded which). Material for sequencing was blood. CDR3 sequence: CASSIDIRGLGEQFF. Combining the CDR3 with reference TRBV19 and TRBJ2-1 gives the whole variable domain DGGITQSPKYLFRKEGQNVTLSCEQNLNHDAMYWYRQDPGQGLRLIYYSQIVNDFQKGDIAEGYSVSREKKESFPLTVTSAQKNPTAFYLCASSIDIRGLGEQFFGPGTRLTVL.